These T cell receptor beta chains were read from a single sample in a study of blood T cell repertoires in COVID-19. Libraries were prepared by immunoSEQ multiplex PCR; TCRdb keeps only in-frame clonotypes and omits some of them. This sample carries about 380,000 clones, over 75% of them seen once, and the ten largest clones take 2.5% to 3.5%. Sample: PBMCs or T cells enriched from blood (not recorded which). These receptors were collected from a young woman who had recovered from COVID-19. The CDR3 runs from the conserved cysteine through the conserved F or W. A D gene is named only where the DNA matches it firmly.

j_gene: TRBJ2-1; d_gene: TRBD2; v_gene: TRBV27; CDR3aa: CASSLTIPGLAGGYGYNEQFF; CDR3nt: TGTGCCAGCAGTTTGACCATCCCGGGACTAGCGGGAGGGTATGGGTACAATGAGCAGTTCTTC
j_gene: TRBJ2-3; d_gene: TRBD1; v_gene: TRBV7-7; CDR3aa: CASSLGDRQTDTQYF; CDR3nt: TGTGCTAGCAGCTTAGGGGACAGGCAAACAGATACGCAGTATTTT
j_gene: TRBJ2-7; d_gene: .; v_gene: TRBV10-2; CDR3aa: CASSEEGVGYEQYF; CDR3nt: TGCGCCAGCAGTGAGGAGGGGGTGGGCTACGAGCAGTACTTC
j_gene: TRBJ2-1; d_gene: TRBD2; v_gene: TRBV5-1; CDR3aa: CASSLDGSGRKINEQFF; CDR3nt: TGCGCCAGCAGCTTGGATGGTAGCGGGAGAAAGATCAATGAGCAGTTCTTC
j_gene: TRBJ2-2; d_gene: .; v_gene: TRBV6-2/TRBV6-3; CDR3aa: CASSKTTDGELFF; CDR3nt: TGTGCCAGCAGTAAGACCACAGACGGGGAGCTGTTTTTT
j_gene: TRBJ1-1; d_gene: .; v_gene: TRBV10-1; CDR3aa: CASSETGSNTEAFF; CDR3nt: TGCGCCAGCAGTGAGACAGGGAGTAACACTGAAGCTTTCTTT
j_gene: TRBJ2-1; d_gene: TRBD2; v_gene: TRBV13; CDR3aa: CASSPRLADYNEQFF; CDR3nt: TGTGCCAGCAGCCCAAGACTAGCGGACTACAATGAGCAGTTCTTC
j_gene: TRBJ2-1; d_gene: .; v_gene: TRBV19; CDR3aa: CATTTVPGNEQFF; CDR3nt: TGTGCCACGACGACAGTACCGGGCAATGAGCAGTTCTTC
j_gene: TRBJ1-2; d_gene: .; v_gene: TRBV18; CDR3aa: CASSLTYRDSSYGYTF; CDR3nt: TGTGCCAGCTCACTGACGTACAGGGATTCGAGCTATGGCTACACCTTC
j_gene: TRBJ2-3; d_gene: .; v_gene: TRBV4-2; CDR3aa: CASSQVSGGTDTQYF; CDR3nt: TGTGCCAGCAGCCAAGTATCGGGGGGCACAGATACGCAGTATTTT
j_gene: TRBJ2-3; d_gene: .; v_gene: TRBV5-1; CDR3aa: CASSLVPSRADTQYF; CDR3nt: TGCGCCAGCAGCTTGGTTCCCTCTCGGGCAGATACGCAGTATTTT
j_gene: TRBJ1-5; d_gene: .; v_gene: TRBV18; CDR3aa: CASSRGQSNQPQHF; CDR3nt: TGTGCCAGCTCACGGGGGCAGAGCAATCAGCCCCAGCATTTT
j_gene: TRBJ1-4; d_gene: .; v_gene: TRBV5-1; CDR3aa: CASRGGGLNEKLFF; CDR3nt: TGCGCCAGCAGGGGCGGGGGCCTAAATGAAAAACTGTTTTTT
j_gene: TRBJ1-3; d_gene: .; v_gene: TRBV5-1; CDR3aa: CASSLGIAGNTIYF; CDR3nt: TGCGCCAGCAGCTTGGGAATAGCTGGAAACACCATATATTTT
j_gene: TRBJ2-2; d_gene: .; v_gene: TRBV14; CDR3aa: CASSRGTENTGELFF; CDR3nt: TGTGCCAGCAGCCGGGGCACAGAGAACACCGGGGAGCTGTTTTTT
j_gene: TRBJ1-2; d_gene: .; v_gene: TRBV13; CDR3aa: CASSLGQNYGYTF; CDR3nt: TGTGCCAGCAGCTTAGGGCAGAACTATGGCTACACCTTC
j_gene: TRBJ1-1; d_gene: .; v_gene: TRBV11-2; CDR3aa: CASSLYYLSAAEAFF; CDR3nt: TGTGCCAGCAGCTTATACTACCTCTCGGCCGCTGAAGCTTTCTTT
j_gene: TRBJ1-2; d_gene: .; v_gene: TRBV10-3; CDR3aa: CAISVQVDYGYTF; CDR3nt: TGTGCCATCAGTGTGCAGGTGGACTATGGCTACACCTTC